The 32 T cell receptor beta chains below were found in one sample sequenced in a study of cytomegalovirus exposure and HLA in healthy donors. With 60 Vbeta and 13 Jbeta primers, the PCR was carried out. The data were produced by immunoSEQ multiplex PCR, yet TCRdb's version contains in-frame clones alone and is incomplete. The sample shows around 200,000 clones, roughly 80% of them seen only once. Sequencing was done on a sample of PBMCs. Every receptor here comes from a boy younger than 18 in good health and CMV-seronegative.

This clone occurred a few times. V gene TRBV7-2 combines with J gene TRBJ2-7; 7 bases align to TRBD2. The V and J ends lost 0 bases and 2 bases, in that order; junction bases with no gene match: 7. CDR1 SGHTA and CDR2 FQGNSA come from the germline V gene. The CDR3 runs to 16 residues. CDR3 DNA sequence: TGTGCCAGCAGCTTAGCCGGGACTAACTTCCCCTACGAGCAGTACTTC. It yields the protein CASSLAGTNFPYEQYF.

Only one count was recorded for this clone. The genes are TRBV27 and TRBJ2-1; D possibly corresponds to TRBD1 (6 bases). The germline V and J ends were trimmed by 7 bases and 2 bases, with 12 bases remaining between them. This CDR3 region has 14 residues. From germline, CDR1 is MNHEY and CDR2 SMNVEV (reference sequence). The CDR3 spells CASNPGQTYNEQFF. CDR3 bases: TGTGCCAGCAATCCTGGACAGACCTACAATGAGCAGTTCTTC.

V usage is TRBV6-5 and J usage is TRBJ2-1; TRBD2 matches at 8 bases. CDR3 length: 14 residues. Looked up from germline, CDR1 is MNHEY and CDR2 is SVGAGI. The junction had 4 bases not matched to a gene; V was cut back by 6 bases and J by 3 bases. The CDR3 nucleotides read TGTGCCAGCAGGTCAGCGGGAGTCTACAATGAGCAGTTCTTC. This sequence encodes CASRSAGVYNEQFF.

This chain joins TRBV11-3 and TRBJ1-1; D gene unclear. Trimming removed 2 bases from V and 1 base from J, with 17 bases in between. CDR1 and CDR2 (germline): SGHNT, YENEEA. CDR3 length: 17 amino acids. CDR3 in DNA: TGTGCCAGCAGCTTACTAGCTGGGGTGGCCCAGAACACTGAAGCTTTCTTT. Its protein is CASSLLAGVAQNTEAFF.

This chain links TRBV6-4 with TRBJ1-2; 8 bases align to TRBD1. The V gene's germline CDR1 is MRHNA and CDR2 SNTAGT. CDR3 length: 19 residues. Trimming removed 0 bases from V and 4 bases from J; junction bases left unmatched: 16. The DNA for the CDR3 is TGTGCCAGCAGTGACTCGTTCTCCGTGGACAGGGAAAGTTTCTATGGCTACACCTTC. Amino acids: CASSDSFSVDRESFYGYTF.

This chain connects TRBV9 to TRBJ2-1; unclear D gene. CDR1 is SGDLS and CDR2 is YYNGEE in the germline V gene. V was shortened by 0 bases and J by 0 bases, with 7 bases between the two germline ends. The CDR3 covers 15 residues. The CDR3 loop reads CASSVDPGSYNEQFF. The CDR3 nucleotides read TGTGCCAGCAGCGTAGATCCAGGCTCCTACAATGAGCAGTTCTTC.

V and J are TRBV4-1 and TRBJ2-5; TRBD2 matches at 13 bases. The CDR3 runs to 19 residues. Germline CDR1 is MGHRA and CDR2 is YSYEKL. V gave up 0 bases and J gave up 1 base; unmatched junction bases: 8. CDR3 DNA: TGCGCCAGCAGCCAAGACCCGCTGACTAGCGGGGGGTTCCAAGAGACCCAGTACTTC. It is translated as CASSQDPLTSGGFQETQYF.

The rearrangement joins TRBV29-1 to TRBJ2-7; 8 nucleotides line up with TRBD1. The CDR3 totals 16 residues. V lost 4 bases to trimming and J lost 0 bases; unmatched junction nucleotides: 11. Germline CDR1 reads SQVTM; CDR2 reads ANQGSEA. CDR3 nucleotide sequence: TGCAGCGTTGCCACCAGAGACAGGGGAAACTCCTACGAGCAGTACTTC. It encodes CSVATRDRGNSYEQYF.

This clone was counted between two and nine times. The chain joins TRBV7-3 to TRBJ2-3, with 11 bases identical to TRBD2. Germline loops: CDR1 SGHTA, CDR2 FQGTGA. Trimming at V came to 5 bases and at J to 2 bases, leaving 9 bases not matched to a gene. This CDR3 has 17 amino acids. The CDR3 sequence is CASSPLPSGGNTDTQYF. CDR3 DNA: TGTGCCAGCAGCCCCCTGCCTAGCGGGGGGAACACAGATACGCAGTATTTT. Full variable domain (outside the CDR3, taken from reference TRBV7-3 and TRBJ2-3): GAGVSQTPSNKVTEKGKYVELRCDPISGHTALYWYRQSLGQGPEFLIYFQGTGAADDSGLPNDRFFAVRPEGSVSTLKIQRTERGDSAVYLCASSPLPSGGNTDTQYFGPGTRLTVL.

The gene calls are TRBV2 and TRBJ1-4, with a possible D match to TRBD1 (5 bases). The CDR3 sequence is 15 residues long. CDR1 is SNHLY, CDR2 FYNNEI, per germline. With 10 bases removed from V and 7 bases from J, the gap between germline ends came to 22 bases. The CDR3 region has the DNA TGTGCCACAGCGCCACACCTTGGGGCGAGTGAAAAACTGTTTTTT. Encoded protein: CATAPHLGASEKLFF.

This sequence joins TRBV6-1 and TRBJ2-5; 7 nucleotides match TRBD1. The DNA end is more similar to TRBJ2-7, so the J call may be wrong. This CDR3 spans 17 amino acids. CDR1 is MNHNS and CDR2 is SASEGT in the germline V gene. CDR3 residues: CASSEPPTGIGGYEQYF. The CDR3 DNA reads TGTGCCAGCAGTGAGCCGCCGACAGGGATTGGAGGCTACGAGCAGTACTTC.

The rearrangement links TRBV5-1 to TRBJ1-5, with 7 bases that match TRBD1. V shed 4 bases, J shed 2 bases, and the junction held 6 bases outside the gene matches. This CDR3 contains 15 residues. Germline CDR1 is SGHRS and CDR2 is YFSETQ. The CDR3 here is CASSETGVGNQPQHF. CDR3 in DNA: TGCGCCAGCAGCGAAACAGGGGTTGGCAATCAGCCCCAGCATTTT.

The V gene is TRBV7-8, the J gene TRBJ2-2; D gene ambiguous. The germline V gene encodes CDR1 SGHVS and CDR2 FQNEAQ. The CDR3 length is 12 residues. V was pared by 3 bases and J by 8 bases, with 7 bases between. The CDR3 DNA follows: TGTGCCAGCAGCTTCCCCGGGGGGGAGCTGTTTTTT. It codes for CASSFPGGELFF.

V and J are TRBV7-9 and TRBJ2-5; 9 nucleotides line up with TRBD1. V dropped 6 bases and J dropped 3; count of bases not matched to a gene: 8. The CDR3 is made up of 15 amino acids. Germline values: CDR1 SEHNR, CDR2 FQNEAQ (reference sequence). The CDR3 sequence is CASRSPGQGKETQYF. The DNA for the CDR3 is TGTGCCAGCAGGTCGCCGGGACAGGGAAAAGAGACCCAGTACTTC. The full variable domain, completed using reference TRBV7-9 and TRBJ2-5, is DTGVSQNPRHKITKRGQNVTFRCDPISEHNRLYWYRQTLGQGPEFLTYFQNEAQLEKSRLLSDRFSAERPKGSFSTLEIQRTEQGDSAMYLCASRSPGQGKETQYFGPGTRLLVL.

A word on this clone: Compared with germline, one end of the junction differs, possibly owing to a read error. The CDR3 loop reads CASSLGLADTNEQFF. Here the CDR3 DNA reads TGTGCTAGCAGCTTAGGGCTAGCGGATACCAATGAGCAGTTCTTC. The chain recombines TRBV7-7 with TRBJ2-1; TRBD2 matches 7 bases. There are 15 residues in the CDR3. The germline V gene has CDR1 SSHAT and CDR2 FNYEAQ (reference sequence).

The chain has TRBV18 and TRBJ2-2; D is unresolved. The CDR3 sequence is 13 residues long. The germline V and J ends were trimmed by 5 bases and 4 bases, with 8 bases remaining between them. Germline-derived CDR1 and CDR2 are KGHSH and LQKENI. CDR3: CASSESITGELFF. CDR3 coding DNA: TGTGCCAGCTCAGAAAGCATCACCGGGGAGCTGTTTTTT.

This clone has just a few counts. The V gene is TRBV7-3, the J gene TRBJ1-1, with a possible D match to TRBD1 (5 bases). The CDR3 is 16 residues long. CDR1 and CDR2 from the germline V gene are SGHTA and FQGTGA. Trimming took 4 bases from V and 5 from J, leaving 20 bases between them. CDR3 DNA sequence: TGTGCCAGCAGCTCCAGGGTTTCCACGGGGGGAACTGAAGCTTTCTTT. This codes for CASSSRVSTGGTEAFF.

The rearrangement links TRBV4-1 to TRBJ1-1; 8 bases are shared with TRBD1. CDR1 and CDR2 from the germline V gene are MGHRA and YSYEKL. CDR3 length equals 16 residues. With 6 bases clipped from V and 4 bases from J, the junction kept 13 bases outside the gene matches. The CDR3 DNA is TGCGCCAGCAGTGCAGGACAGGGAGCTCAGGGCACTGAAGCTTTCTTT. Protein product: CASSAGQGAQGTEAFF.

The chain uses TRBV4-2 and TRBJ1-6; D unclear. V gave up 1 base and J gave up 9 bases, with 10 bases separating them. The V gene's germline CDR1 is LGHNA and CDR2 YNFKEQ. The CDR3 has 14 residues. The CDR3 reads CASSQVIGSSPLHF. Written as DNA, the CDR3 is TGTGCCAGCAGCCAAGTTATAGGGAGTTCACCCCTCCACTTT.

The chain couples TRBV11-3 to TRBJ2-3; no clear D. Trimming left V 4 bases short and J 6 bases short, with 8 bases between. Germline CDR1 and CDR2: SGHNT and YENEEA. CDR3 length: 12 amino acids. The CDR3 here is CASSSVSDTQYF. CDR3 bases: TGTGCCAGCAGCTCGGTGTCCGATACGCAGTATTTT.

The genes are TRBV19 and TRBJ1-1; D not certain. Trimming shortened V by 5 bases and J by 0 bases, and 19 bases separated the two germline ends. CDR3 length: 17 amino acids. Looked up from germline, CDR1 is LNHDA and CDR2 is SQIVND (reference sequence). The CDR3 region has the DNA TGTGCCAGTAGTCGGACTTTCAAGAATGGTCTGAACACTGAAGCTTTCTTT. This sequence encodes CASSRTFKNGLNTEAFF.

About this clone: The junction departs from germline at one end; a sequencing error may be responsible. The V gene is TRBV7-9, the J gene TRBJ1-1, with D tentatively TRBD1 (5 bases). Germline lookup yields CDR1 SEHNR and CDR2 FQNEAQ (reference sequence). The CDR3 is made up of 13 amino acids. This CDR3 reads CSSSLVGQGTAFF. The DNA of the CDR3 is TGTTCCAGCAGCTTAGTCGGGCAGGGTACGGCTTTCTTT.

The chain is built from TRBV19 and TRBJ1-5, with D perhaps TRBD1 (5 bases). The CDR3 loop spans 15 amino acids. V lost 5 bases and J 3 bases, leaving 14 bases between the germline ends. Germline V CDR1 and CDR2: LNHDA, SQIVND (reference sequence). Here the CDR3 DNA reads TGTGCCAGTAGTTTTAGGAGGGGCTACAATCAGCCCCAGCATTTT. It encodes CASSFRRGYNQPQHF.

This clone has only one observation. The chain recombines TRBV5-1 with TRBJ2-2, with 7 positions matching TRBD1. Germline V lookup: CDR1 SGHRS, CDR2 YFSETQ. Germline trimming cut 0 bases from V and 5 bases from J; bases unmatched to any gene: 4. The CDR3 runs to 15 residues. The DNA of the CDR3 is TGCGCCAGCAGCTTGGGCGACAGGGCAACCGGGGAGCTGTTTTTT. It codes for CASSLGDRATGELFF.

V gene TRBV6-1 combines with J gene TRBJ1-5; perhaps TRBD1 as D (5 bases). This CDR3 has 15 residues. Germline loops: CDR1 MNHNS, CDR2 SASEGT. V was shortened by 4 bases and J by 0 bases, with 10 bases between the two germline ends. CDR3 coding DNA: TGTGCCAGCAGTGGTGGGGCAGATAGCAATCAGCCCCAGCATTTT. The encoded protein is CASSGGADSNQPQHF.

V usage is TRBV19 and J usage is TRBJ2-7; D is undetermined. The CDR3 has 14 amino acids. Trimming removed 1 base at V and 2 bases at J, with 9 bases between. Germline V lookup: CDR1 LNHDA, CDR2 SQIVND (reference sequence). The CDR3 loop reads CASSIAGIAYEQYF. The CDR3 DNA is TGTGCCAGTAGTATAGCGGGTATAGCCTACGAGCAGTACTTC. The entire variable domain, with the rest obtained from reference TRBV19 and TRBJ2-7, is as follows: DGGITQSPKYLFRKEGQNVTLSCEQNLNHDAMYWYRQDPGQGLRLIYYSQIVNDFQKGDIAEGYSVSREKKESFPLTVTSAQKNPTAFYLCASSIAGIAYEQYFGPGTRLTVT.

In its sample, this clone was seen a few times. The chain has TRBV4-1 and TRBJ2-2; D is unclear. This CDR3 comprises 16 residues. Germline CDR1 reads MGHRA; CDR2 reads YSYEKL. The V end was cut by 0 bases, the J end by 8 bases, with 16 bases between. CDR3 sequence (DNA): TGCGCCAGCAGCCAAGAAGAGCGCCGATTCTTGGGGGAGCTGTTTTTT. Translation: CASSQEERRFLGELFF.

In its sample, this clone was seen a few times. The chain uses TRBV6-1 and TRBJ1-1; D not resolved. Trimming removed 2 bases at V and 1 base at J, with 8 bases between. This CDR3 is built from 14 residues. Germline CDR1 is MNHNS and CDR2 is SASEGT. The chain's CDR3 is CASSEIIGNTEAFF. The CDR3 DNA reads as TGTGCCAGCAGTGAAATTATCGGGAACACTGAAGCTTTCTTT.

This clone was counted between two and nine times. The V and J genes are TRBV27 and TRBJ1-4, with D perhaps matching TRBD1 (6 bases). Germline loops: CDR1 MNHEY, CDR2 SMNVEV (reference sequence). The CDR3 is 15 amino acids. V dropped 2 bases and J dropped 4 bases, with 11 bases sitting between them. CDR3 amino acids: CASSLQGFYNEKLFF. The CDR3 coding sequence is TGTGCCAGCAGTTTACAGGGGTTCTATAATGAAAAACTGTTTTTT.

The V gene is TRBV5-5, the J gene TRBJ1-1; D gene uncertain. CDR3 length equals 13 residues. With 4 bases removed from V and 5 bases from J, the gap between germline ends came to 12 bases. CDR1 and CDR2 (germline): SGHKS, YYEKEE (reference sequence). The DNA for the CDR3 is TGTGCCAGCAGCGTCCCTCGAGGAACTGAAGCTTTCTTT. Residues: CASSVPRGTEAFF.

This chain connects TRBV5-1 to TRBJ2-3, with D hard to call. From germline, CDR1 is SGHRS and CDR2 YFSETQ. Trimming stripped 4 bases from V and 4 bases from J, with 22 bases between. There are 17 residues in the CDR3. CDR3 coding DNA: TGCGCCAGCAGCGCGATGGAGTTCGGCGGATCGTCAGATACGCAGTATTTT. It codes for CASSAMEFGGSSDTQYF.

The chain uses TRBV5-1 and TRBJ1-3, with 8 positions matching TRBD1. There are 15 residues in the CDR3. V trimming: 4 bases; J trimming: 2 bases; junction bases outside the gene matches: 5. CDR1 and CDR2 from the germline V gene are SGHRS and YFSETQ. In DNA, the CDR3 is TGCGCCAGCAGCGCAACGACAGGGGCTGGAAACACCATATATTTT. Amino acids: CASSATTGAGNTIYF. Full variable domain (rest looked up from reference TRBV5-1 and TRBJ1-3): KAGVTQTPRYLIKTRGQQVTLSCSPISGHRSVSWYQQTPGQGLQFLFEYFSETQRNKGNFPGRFSGRQFSNSRSEMNVSTLELGDSALYLCASSATTGAGNTIYFGEGSWLTVV.